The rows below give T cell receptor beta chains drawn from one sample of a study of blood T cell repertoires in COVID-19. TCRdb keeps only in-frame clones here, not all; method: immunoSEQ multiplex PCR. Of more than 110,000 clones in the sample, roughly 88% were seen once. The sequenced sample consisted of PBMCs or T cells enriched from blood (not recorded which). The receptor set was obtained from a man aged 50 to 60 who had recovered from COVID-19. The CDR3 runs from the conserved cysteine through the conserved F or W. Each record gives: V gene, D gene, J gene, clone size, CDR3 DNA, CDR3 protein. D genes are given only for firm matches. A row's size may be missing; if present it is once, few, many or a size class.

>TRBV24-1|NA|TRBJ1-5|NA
TGTGCCACCAGTGGAGGCGGGGGCCAGCCCCAGCATTTT
CATSGGGGQPQHF
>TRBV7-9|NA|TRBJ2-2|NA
TGTGCCAGCAGCCAAACAGGGAACACCGGGGAGCTGTTTTTT
CASSQTGNTGELFF
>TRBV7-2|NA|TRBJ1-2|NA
TGTGCCAGCAGCTCTCGAGCGGGGATTAACGGCTATGGCTACACCTTC
CASSSRAGINGYGYTF
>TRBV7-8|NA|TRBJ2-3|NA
TGTGCCAGCAGCTTAGAGTACGGGTCCACAGATACGCAGTATTTT
CASSLEYGSTDTQYF
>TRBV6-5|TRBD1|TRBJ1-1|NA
TGTGCCAGCAGTTACGACAGGGATATGAACACTGAAGCTTTCTTT
CASSYDRDMNTEAFF
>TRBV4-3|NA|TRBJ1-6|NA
TGCGCCAGCAGCCAAGTGAACCCAGGGAATTCACCCCTCCACTTT
CASSQVNPGNSPLHF
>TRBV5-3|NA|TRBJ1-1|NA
TGTGCCAGAAGCTCCACCGGGTGGCGGAACACTGAAGCTTTCTTT
CARSSTGWRNTEAFF
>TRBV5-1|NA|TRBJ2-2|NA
TGCGCCAGCAGCTTCTCTAGCAGGATCTCCGGGGAGCTGTTTTTT
CASSFSSRISGELFF
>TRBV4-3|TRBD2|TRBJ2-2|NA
TGCGCCAGCAGCCAACCCCTCGCGGGACTAGCGGGGGCGGGGGGGGAGCTGTTTTTT
CASSQPLAGLAGAGGELFF
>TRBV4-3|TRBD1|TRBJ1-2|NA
TGCGCCAGCAGCCAAATCAGGGGGACGGGTGGCTACACCTTC
CASSQIRGTGGYTF
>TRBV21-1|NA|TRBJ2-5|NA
TGTGCCAGCAGCAAACGCCCCACAGATTCTAGCGTGCAAGAGACCCAGTACTTC
CASSKRPTDSSVQETQYF
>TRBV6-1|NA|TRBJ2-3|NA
TGTGCCAGCAGTGACCGACAGACTAGCACAGATACGCAGTATTTT
CASSDRQTSTDTQYF
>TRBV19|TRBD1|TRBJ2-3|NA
TGTGCCAGTAGTTTATGGACAGGGAAGACAGATACGCAGTATTTT
CASSLWTGKTDTQYF
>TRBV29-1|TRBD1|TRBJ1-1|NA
TGCAGCGGGGGGACAGGTGAAGCTTTCTTT
CSGGTGEAFF
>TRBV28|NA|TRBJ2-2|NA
TGTGCCAGCAGTTTAGTGGCCCTCGGGGAGCTGTTTTTT
CASSLVALGELFF
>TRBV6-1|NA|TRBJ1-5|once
TGTGCCAGCAGTGAAGGAGGGAACAATCAGCCCCAGCATTTT
CASSEGGNNQPQHF
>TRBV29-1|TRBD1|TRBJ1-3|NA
TGCAGCGTCAGACAGGGGGCTGGAAACACCATATATTTT
CSVRQGAGNTIYF
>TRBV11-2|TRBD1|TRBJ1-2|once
TGTGCCAGCAGCTTTCGCCAGGGACAGGGCGATGGCTACACCTTC
CASSFRQGQGDGYTF
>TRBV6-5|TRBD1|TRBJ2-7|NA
TGTGCCACCGGGACAGGAGCCTACGAGCAGTACTTC
CATGTGAYEQYF
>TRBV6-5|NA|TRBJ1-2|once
TGTGCCAGCCGTAGAGAAGGCTACACCTTC
CASRREGYTF
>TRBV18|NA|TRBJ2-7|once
TGTGCCAGCTCCCCCGCAGGGGTGGACTACGAGCAGTACTTC
CASSPAGVDYEQYF
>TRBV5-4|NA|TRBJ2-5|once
TGTGCCAGCAGCTTGGGTGGCGGGATGGGCGAGACCCAGTACTTC
CASSLGGGMGETQYF
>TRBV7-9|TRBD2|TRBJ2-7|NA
TGTGCCAGCAGCTTAGGCTCTAGCGGGATGCACGAGCAGTACTTC
CASSLGSSGMHEQYF
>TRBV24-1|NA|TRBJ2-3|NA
TGTGCCACCGAGAGCACAGATACGCAGTATTTT
CATESTDTQYF
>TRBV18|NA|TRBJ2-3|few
TGTGCCAGCTCACCGACCGGGAAGACAGATACGCAGTATTTT
CASSPTGKTDTQYF
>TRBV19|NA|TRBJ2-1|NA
TGTGCCAGTACTCCCGGGACAATCTCCTACAATGAGCAGTTCTTC
CASTPGTISYNEQFF
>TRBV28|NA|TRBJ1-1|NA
TGTGCCAGCAGTTCGTCGACAGGTACGGTGAACACTGAAGCTTTCTTT
CASSSSTGTVNTEAFF
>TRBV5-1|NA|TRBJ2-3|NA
TGCGCCAGCAGCTTCCGAGGGCCTAGCATAGATACGCAGTATTTT
CASSFRGPSIDTQYF